The TCR beta chain under discussion was sequenced for a study of T cell repertoires in cytomegalovirus infection. At the level of the study: Public TCR beta signatures provided an indication of both CMV infection and a matching HLA type.

Comment on this clonotype: Its target is unknown.

One entry per CDR3 protein results from TCRdb running MiXCR on the reads. The profile shows a few hundred thousand distinct CDR3 sequences, roughly 17% of them singletons. Trimming removed 1 base at V and 0 bases at J, with 13 bases between. CDR1 DFQATT and CDR2 SNEGSKA come from the germline V gene (reference sequence). The CDR3 runs 15 residues. Study-level results: Clonotype analysis showed dominance of the ex vivo response by HLA-C-restricted CMV-specific TCR beta clonotypes. Of the TCR beta families, the public ones yielded a cumulative frequency that identified carriers of CMV plus the relevant HLA.

The sequence was collected from a human donor in good health (CMV status not recorded). Some clones in this sample may be carry-over from other donors' samples. The chain is built from TRBV20-1 and TRBJ2-7, with a tentative D call TRBD1 (5 bases). Sequencing was done on a sample of PBMCs. The DNA of the CDR3 is TGCAGTGCTAGAGTGCCGCAGGGATCCTCCTACGAGCAGTACTTC. Amino acids: CSARVPQGSSYEQYF.